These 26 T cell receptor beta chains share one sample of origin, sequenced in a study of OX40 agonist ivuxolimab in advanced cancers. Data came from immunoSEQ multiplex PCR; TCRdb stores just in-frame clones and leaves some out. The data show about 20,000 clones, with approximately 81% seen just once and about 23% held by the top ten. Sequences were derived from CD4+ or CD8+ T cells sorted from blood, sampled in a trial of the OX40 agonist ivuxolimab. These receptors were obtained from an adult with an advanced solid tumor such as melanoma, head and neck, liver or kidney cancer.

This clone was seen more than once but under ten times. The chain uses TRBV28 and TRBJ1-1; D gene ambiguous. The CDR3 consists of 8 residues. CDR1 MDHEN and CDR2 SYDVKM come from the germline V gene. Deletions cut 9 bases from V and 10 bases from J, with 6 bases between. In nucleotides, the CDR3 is TGTGCCAGTGGCGGAGCTTTCTTT. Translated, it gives CASGGAFF. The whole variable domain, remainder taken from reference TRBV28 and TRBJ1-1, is DVKVTQSSRYLVKRTGEKVFLECVQDMDHENMFWYRQDPGLGLRLIYFSYDVKMKEKGDIPEGYSVSREKKERFSLILESASTNQTSMYLCASGGAFFGQGTRLTVV.

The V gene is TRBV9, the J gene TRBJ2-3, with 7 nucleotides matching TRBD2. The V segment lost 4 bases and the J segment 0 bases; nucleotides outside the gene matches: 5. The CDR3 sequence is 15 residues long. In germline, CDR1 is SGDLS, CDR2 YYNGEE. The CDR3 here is CASSWGGTSTDTQYF. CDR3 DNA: TGTGCCAGCAGCTGGGGGGGAACTAGCACAGATACGCAGTATTTT. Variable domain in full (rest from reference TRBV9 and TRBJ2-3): DSGVTQTPKHLITATGQRVTLRCSPRSGDLSVYWYQQSLDQGLQFLIQYYNGEERAKGNILERFSAQQFPDLHSELNLSSLELGDSALYFCASSWGGTSTDTQYFGPGTRLTVL.

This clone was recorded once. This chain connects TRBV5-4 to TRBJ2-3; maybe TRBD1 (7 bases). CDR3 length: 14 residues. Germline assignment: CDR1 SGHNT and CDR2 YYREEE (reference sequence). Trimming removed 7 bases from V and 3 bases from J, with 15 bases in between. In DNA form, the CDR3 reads TGTGCCAGCTCTTCCAGGGGGGCAACAGATACGCAGTATTTT. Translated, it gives CASSSRGATDTQYF.

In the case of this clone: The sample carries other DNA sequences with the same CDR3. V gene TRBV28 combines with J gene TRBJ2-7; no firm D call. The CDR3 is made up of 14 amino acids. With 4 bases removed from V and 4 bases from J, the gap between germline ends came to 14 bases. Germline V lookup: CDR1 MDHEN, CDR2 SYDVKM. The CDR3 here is CASSSPGSSYEQYF. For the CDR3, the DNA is TGTGCCAGCAGTTCCCCTGGAAGTTCTTACGAGCAGTACTTC. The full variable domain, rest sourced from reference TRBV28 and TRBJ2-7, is DVKVTQSSRYLVKRTGEKVFLECVQDMDHENMFWYRQDPGLGLRLIYFSYDVKMKEKGDIPEGYSVSREKKERFSLILESASTNQTSMYLCASSSPGSSYEQYFGPGTRLTVT.

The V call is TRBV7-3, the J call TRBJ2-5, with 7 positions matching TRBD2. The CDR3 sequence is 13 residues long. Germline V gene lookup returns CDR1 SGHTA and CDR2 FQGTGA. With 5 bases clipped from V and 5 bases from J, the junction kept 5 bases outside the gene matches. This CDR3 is CASSRGGEETQYF. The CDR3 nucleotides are TGTGCCAGCAGCCGTGGGGGGGAGGAGACCCAGTACTTC. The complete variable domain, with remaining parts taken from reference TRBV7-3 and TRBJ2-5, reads GAGVSQTPSNKVTEKGKYVELRCDPISGHTALYWYRQSLGQGPEFLIYFQGTGAADDSGLPNDRFFAVRPEGSVSTLKIQRTERGDSAVYLCASSRGGEETQYFGPGTRLLVL.

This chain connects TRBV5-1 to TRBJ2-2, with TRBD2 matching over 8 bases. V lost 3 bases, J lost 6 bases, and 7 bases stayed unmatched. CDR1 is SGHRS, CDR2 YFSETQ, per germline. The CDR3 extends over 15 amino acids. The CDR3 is CASSYHGGAAGELFF. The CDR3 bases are TGCGCCAGCAGCTACCACGGGGGGGCGGCCGGGGAGCTGTTTTTT.

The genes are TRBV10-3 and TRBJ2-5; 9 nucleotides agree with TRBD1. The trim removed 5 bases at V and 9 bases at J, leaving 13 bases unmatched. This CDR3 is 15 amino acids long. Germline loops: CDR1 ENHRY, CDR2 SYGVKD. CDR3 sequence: CAISSGTGPSKAQYF. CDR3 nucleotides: TGTGCCATCAGTTCCGGGACAGGGCCAAGTAAGGCCCAGTACTTC.

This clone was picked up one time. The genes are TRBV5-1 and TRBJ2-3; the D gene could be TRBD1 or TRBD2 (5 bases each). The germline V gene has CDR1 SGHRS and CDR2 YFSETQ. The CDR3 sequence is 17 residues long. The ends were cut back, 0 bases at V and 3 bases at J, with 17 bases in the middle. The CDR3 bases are TGCGCCAGCAGCTTGGAGGGTGGGGACCCACGAACAGATACGCAGTATTTT. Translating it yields CASSLEGGDPRTDTQYF.

CDR3 loop: CASSPPSYEQYF. The CDR3 DNA reads TGTGCCAGCAGTCCTCCTTCCTACGAGCAGTACTTC. The V and J genes are TRBV6-1 and TRBJ2-7, with D unresolved. Germline V lookup: CDR1 MNHNS, CDR2 SASEGT. The CDR3 extends over 12 amino acids. Trimming removed 5 bases from V and 1 base from J, with 6 bases in between.

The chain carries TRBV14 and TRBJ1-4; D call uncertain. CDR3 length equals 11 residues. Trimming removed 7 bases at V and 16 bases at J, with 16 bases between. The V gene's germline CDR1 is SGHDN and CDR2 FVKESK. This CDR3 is CASTQRAPWFF. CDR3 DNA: TGTGCCAGCACCCAGAGGGCGCCTTGGTTTTTT.

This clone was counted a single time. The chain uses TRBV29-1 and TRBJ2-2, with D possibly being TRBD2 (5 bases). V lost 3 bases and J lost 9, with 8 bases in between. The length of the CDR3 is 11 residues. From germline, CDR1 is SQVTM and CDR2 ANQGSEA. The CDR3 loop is CSVEGRRELFF. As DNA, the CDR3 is TGCAGCGTTGAGGGGAGACGGGAGCTGTTTTTT.

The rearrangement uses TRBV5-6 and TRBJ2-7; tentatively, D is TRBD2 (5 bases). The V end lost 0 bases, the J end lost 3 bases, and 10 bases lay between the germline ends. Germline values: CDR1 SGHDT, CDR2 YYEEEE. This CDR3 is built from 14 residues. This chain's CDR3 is CASSLASSFYEQYF. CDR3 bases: TGTGCCAGCAGCTTGGCTAGCAGCTTCTACGAGCAGTACTTC.

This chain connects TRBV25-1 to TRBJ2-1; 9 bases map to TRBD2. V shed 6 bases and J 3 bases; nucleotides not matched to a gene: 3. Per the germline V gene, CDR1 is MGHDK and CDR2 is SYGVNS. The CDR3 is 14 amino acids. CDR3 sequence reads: CASSLTSGYNEQFF. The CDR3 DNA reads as TGTGCCAGCAGCTTGACTAGCGGCTACAATGAGCAGTTCTTC. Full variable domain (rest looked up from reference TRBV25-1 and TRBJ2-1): EADIYQTPRYLVIGTGKKITLECSQTMGHDKMYWYQQDPGMELHLIHYSYGVNSTEKGDLSSESTVSRIRTEHFPLTLESARPSHTSQYLCASSLTSGYNEQFFGPGTRLTVL.

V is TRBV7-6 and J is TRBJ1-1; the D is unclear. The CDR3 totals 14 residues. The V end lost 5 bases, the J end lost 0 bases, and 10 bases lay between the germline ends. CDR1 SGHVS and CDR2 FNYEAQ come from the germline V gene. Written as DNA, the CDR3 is TGTGCCAGCAGCCCTGGCATGCTGAACACTGAAGCTTTCTTT. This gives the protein CASSPGMLNTEAFF.

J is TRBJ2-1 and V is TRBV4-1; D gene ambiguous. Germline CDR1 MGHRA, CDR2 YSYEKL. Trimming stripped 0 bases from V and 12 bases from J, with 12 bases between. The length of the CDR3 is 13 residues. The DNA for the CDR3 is TGCGCCAGCAGCCAAGAGGAGCCAGGCGGGCAGTTCTTC. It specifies CASSQEEPGGQFF.

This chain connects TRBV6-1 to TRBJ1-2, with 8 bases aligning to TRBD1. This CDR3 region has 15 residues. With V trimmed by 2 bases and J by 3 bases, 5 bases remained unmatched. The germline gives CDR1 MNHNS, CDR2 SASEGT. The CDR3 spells CASSEWAGGDYGYTF. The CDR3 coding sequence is TGTGCCAGCAGTGAATGGGCAGGGGGCGACTATGGCTACACCTTC.

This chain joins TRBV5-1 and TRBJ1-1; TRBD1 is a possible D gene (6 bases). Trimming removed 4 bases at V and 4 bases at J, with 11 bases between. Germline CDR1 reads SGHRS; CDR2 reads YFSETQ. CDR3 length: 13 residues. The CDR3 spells CASSPLDSTEAFF. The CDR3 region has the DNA TGCGCCAGCAGCCCACTGGACAGCACTGAAGCTTTCTTT. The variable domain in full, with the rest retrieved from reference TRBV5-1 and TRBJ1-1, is KAGVTQTPRYLIKTRGQQVTLSCSPISGHRSVSWYQQTPGQGLQFLFEYFSETQRNKGNFPGRFSGRQFSNSRSEMNVSTLELGDSALYLCASSPLDSTEAFFGQGTRLTVV.

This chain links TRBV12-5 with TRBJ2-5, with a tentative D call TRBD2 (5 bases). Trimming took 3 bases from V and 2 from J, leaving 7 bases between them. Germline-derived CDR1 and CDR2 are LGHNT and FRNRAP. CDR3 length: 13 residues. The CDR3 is CASGLPGQETQYF. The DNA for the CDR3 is TGTGCTAGTGGTTTACCGGGGCAAGAGACCCAGTACTTC.

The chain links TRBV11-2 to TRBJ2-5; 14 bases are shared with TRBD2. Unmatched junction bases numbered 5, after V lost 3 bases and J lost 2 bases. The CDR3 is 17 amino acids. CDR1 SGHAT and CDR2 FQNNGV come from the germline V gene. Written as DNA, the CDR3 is TGTGCCAGCAGCTTGACTAGCGGGAGGGGTCCTCAAGAGACCCAGTACTTC. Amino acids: CASSLTSGRGPQETQYF.

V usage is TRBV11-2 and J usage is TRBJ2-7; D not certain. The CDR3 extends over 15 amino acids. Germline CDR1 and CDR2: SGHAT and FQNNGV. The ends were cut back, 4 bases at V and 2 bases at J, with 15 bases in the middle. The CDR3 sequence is CASSSLSISTYEQYF. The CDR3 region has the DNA TGTGCCAGCAGCTCTCTCAGCATTTCTACCTACGAGCAGTACTTC.

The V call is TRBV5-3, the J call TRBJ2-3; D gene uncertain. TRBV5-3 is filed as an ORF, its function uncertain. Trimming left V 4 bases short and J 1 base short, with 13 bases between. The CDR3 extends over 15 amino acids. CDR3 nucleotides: TGTGCCAGAAGCCCACGGTTGGGCCGCACAGATACGCAGTATTTT. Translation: CARSPRLGRTDTQYF.

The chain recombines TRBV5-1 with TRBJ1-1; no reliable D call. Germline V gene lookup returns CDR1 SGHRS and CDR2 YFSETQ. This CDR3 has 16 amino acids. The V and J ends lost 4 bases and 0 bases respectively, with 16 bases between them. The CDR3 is CASSPWEGGLNTEAFF. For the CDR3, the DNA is TGCGCCAGCAGCCCTTGGGAGGGCGGACTGAACACTGAAGCTTTCTTT. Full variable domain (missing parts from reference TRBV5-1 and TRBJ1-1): KAGVTQTPRYLIKTRGQQVTLSCSPISGHRSVSWYQQTPGQGLQFLFEYFSETQRNKGNFPGRFSGRQFSNSRSEMNVSTLELGDSALYLCASSPWEGGLNTEAFFGQGTRLTVV.

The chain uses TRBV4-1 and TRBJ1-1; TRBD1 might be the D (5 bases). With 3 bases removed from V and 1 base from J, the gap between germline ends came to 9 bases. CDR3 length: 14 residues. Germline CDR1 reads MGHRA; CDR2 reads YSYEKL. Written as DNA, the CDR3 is TGCGCCAGCAGCCATTTAAGGGGGAACACTGAAGCTTTCTTT. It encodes CASSHLRGNTEAFF.

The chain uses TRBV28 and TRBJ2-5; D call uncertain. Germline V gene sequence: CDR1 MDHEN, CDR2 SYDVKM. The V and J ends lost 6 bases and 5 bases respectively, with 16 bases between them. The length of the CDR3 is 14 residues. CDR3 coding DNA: TGTGCCAGCAGCCTAACTAATCGACGGGAGACCCAGTACTTC. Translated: CASSLTNRRETQYF.

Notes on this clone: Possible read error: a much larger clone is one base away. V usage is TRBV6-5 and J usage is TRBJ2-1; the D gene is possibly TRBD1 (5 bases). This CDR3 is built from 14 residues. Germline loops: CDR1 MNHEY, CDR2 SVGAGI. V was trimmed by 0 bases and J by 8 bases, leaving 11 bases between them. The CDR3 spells CASSYSPGRDEQFF. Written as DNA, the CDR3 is TGTGCCAGCAGTTACTCTCCAGGGCGAGATGAGCAGTTCTTC.

The DNA for the CDR3 is TGTGCCAGCAGCCCAACAATGAGATTATCGAACACCGGGGAGCTGTTTTTT. Residues: CASSPTMRLSNTGELFF. This chain joins TRBV14 and TRBJ2-2; D remains unclear. Deletions cut 4 bases from V and 0 bases from J, with 15 bases between. CDR1 SGHDN and CDR2 FVKESK come from the germline V gene. CDR3 size: 17 residues.